The 21 T cell receptor beta chains below come from one sample, sequenced in a study of blood T cell repertoires in COVID-19. TCRdb's table, derived via immunoSEQ multiplex PCR, lists solely in-frame clones and lacks some. In the table there are around 60,000 clones, around 83% of which are singletons. Sequences were obtained from peripheral blood. Receptors were obtained from a man aged 25-45 years with COVID-19, enrolled during active disease.

V gene TRBV5-4 combines with J gene TRBJ2-3; 8 nucleotides align to TRBD1. Trimming at V came to 2 bases and at J to 3 bases, leaving 5 bases not matched to a gene. The CDR3 loop spans 15 amino acids. Germline lookup yields CDR1 SGHNT and CDR2 YYREEE (reference sequence). Written as DNA, the CDR3 is TGTGCCAGCAGCTTAATCGGACAGGGAACAGATACGCAGTATTTT. It yields the protein CASSLIGQGTDTQYF. Drawing the rest from reference TRBV5-4 and TRBJ2-3, the complete variable domain is ETGVTQSPTHLIKTRGQQVTLRCSSQSGHNTVSWYQQALGQGPQFIFQYYREEENGRGNFPPRFSGLQFPNYSSELNVNALELDDSALYLCASSLIGQGTDTQYFGPGTRLTVL.

The chain uses TRBV7-2 and TRBJ2-4; TRBD2 matches at 9 bases. The V gene end was trimmed by 5 bases and the J gene end by 3 bases; junction bases not matched to a gene: 11. The length of the CDR3 is 17 residues. CDR1 is SGHTA, CDR2 FQGNSA, per germline. This chain's CDR3 is CASSPRGGGSDKNIQYF. CDR3 nucleotide sequence: TGTGCCAGCAGCCCGCGGGGGGGCGGGAGTGACAAAAACATTCAGTACTTC.

This chain connects TRBV4-1 to TRBJ2-1; TRBD2 matches at 12 bases. This CDR3 is 18 amino acids long. V lost 2 bases and J lost 3; bases outside the gene matches: 8. Per the germline V gene, CDR1 is MGHRA and CDR2 is YSYEKL. The CDR3 protein is CASSQQLAGGPYYNEQFF. The DNA of the CDR3 is TGCGCCAGCAGCCAACAACTAGCGGGAGGCCCCTACTACAATGAGCAGTTCTTC.

The V and J genes are TRBV5-8 and TRBJ1-1; TRBD1 aligns across 7 bases. Germline-derived CDR1 and CDR2 are SGHTS and YDEGEE. Trimming at V came to 0 bases and at J to 5 bases, leaving 13 bases not matched to a gene. This CDR3 has 17 residues. The CDR3 reads CASSLAKGAGRLTEAFF. For the CDR3, the DNA is TGTGCCAGCAGCTTGGCCAAGGGGGCAGGGAGGCTTACTGAAGCTTTCTTT.

The rearrangement links TRBV6-5 to TRBJ2-1, with D perhaps TRBD2 (5 bases). The germline gives CDR1 MNHEY, CDR2 SVGAGI. Trimming removed 6 bases at V and 6 bases at J, with 18 bases between. The length of the CDR3 is 15 residues. The CDR3 DNA reads as TGTGCCAGCAGGGGCCTTAGCGAGGCCATCAATGAGCAGTTCTTC. This sequence encodes CASRGLSEAINEQFF.

This chain links TRBV10-2 with TRBJ1-3; 7 bases line up with TRBD1. Germline V gives CDR1 WSHSY, CDR2 SAAADI. The junction had 6 bases not matched to a gene; V was cut back by 5 bases and J by 8 bases. This CDR3 has 13 residues. This CDR3 reads CASSHLQGYTIYF. The CDR3 DNA sequence: TGCGCCAGCAGTCATCTACAGGGGTACACCATATATTTT.

The chain recombines TRBV5-4 with TRBJ2-7; maybe TRBD2 (6 bases). The CDR3 is 15 residues long. The V gene's germline CDR1 is SGHNT and CDR2 YYREEE (reference sequence). V was clipped by 1 base and J by 1 base, with 12 bases between them. The CDR3 spells CASSLSGGESYEQYF. The DNA for the CDR3 is TGTGCCAGCAGCTTGTCTGGCGGGGAGTCCTACGAGCAGTACTTC.

The chain joins TRBV5-1 to TRBJ2-5; D is possibly TRBD2 (6 bases). The V end was cut by 4 bases, the J end by 9 bases, with 25 bases between. The CDR3 is made up of 16 amino acids. Per germline, CDR1 SGHRS and CDR2 YFSETQ. The CDR3 loop is CASSRASEVAPRPQYF. The DNA for the CDR3 is TGCGCCAGCAGCAGAGCTAGCGAGGTCGCCCCGAGACCCCAGTACTTC.

The V gene is TRBV27, the J gene TRBJ2-5; 15 bases are a match to TRBD2. Germline values: CDR1 MNHEY, CDR2 SMNVEV (reference sequence). The CDR3 runs 20 residues. Germline trimming cut 5 bases from V and 4 bases from J; bases unmatched to any gene: 17. This chain's CDR3 is CASSRLRRTSGRVVGETQYF. The DNA of the CDR3 is TGTGCCAGCAGTCGCCTCCGACGGACTAGCGGGAGGGTGGTAGGAGAGACCCAGTACTTC.

The rearrangement joins TRBV28 to TRBJ1-5, with TRBD1 identical over 9 bases. Losses at the gene ends were 5 bases for V and 5 bases for J; bases not matched to a gene: 10. The CDR3 runs to 16 residues. CDR1 is MDHEN, CDR2 SYDVKM, per germline. CDR3 nucleotide sequence: TGTGCCAGCAGTCCCTGGAGACAGGGGGGAGATCAGCCCCAGCATTTT. Translating it yields CASSPWRQGGDQPQHF.

This chain connects TRBV6-5 to TRBJ1-2; D is ambiguous. V shed 0 bases and J shed 0 bases, with 11 bases lying between them. There are 16 residues in the CDR3. The germline V gene has CDR1 MNHEY and CDR2 SVGAGI. In DNA, the CDR3 is TGTGCCAGCAGTTACTCAATTACAGCTCCTAACTATGGCTACACCTTC. Its translation: CASSYSITAPNYGYTF.

The V and J genes are TRBV11-2 and TRBJ1-5; 8 bases agree with TRBD1. CDR1 SGHAT and CDR2 FQNNGV come from the germline V gene. The CDR3 is 13 residues long. The junction had 5 bases not matched to a gene; V was cut back by 0 bases and J by 13 bases. The CDR3 here is CASSLDEDRAQHF. The CDR3 DNA is TGTGCCAGCAGCTTAGATGAGGACAGGGCTCAGCATTTT.

The V call is TRBV5-1, the J call TRBJ2-7; 7 nucleotides line up with TRBD1. Trimming took 3 bases from V and 2 from J; bases not matched to a gene: 8. Germline CDR1 and CDR2: SGHRS and YFSETQ. The CDR3 loop spans 15 amino acids. The CDR3 DNA is TGCGCCAGCAGCTCCGCGACAGGGTTAACCTACGAGCAGTACTTC. Its protein is CASSSATGLTYEQYF.

V is TRBV6-2 or TRBV6-3 and J is TRBJ1-1; D may be TRBD1 (5 bases). Germline CDR1 reads MNHEY; CDR2 reads SVGEGT. The CDR3 is made up of 18 amino acids. V lost 0 bases to trimming and J lost 4 bases, with 21 bases between them. The CDR3 DNA reads as TGTGCCAGCAGTTACTCCCAAATCGACATAGGAAGGGGCACTGAAGCTTTCTTT. As protein: CASSYSQIDIGRGTEAFF.

This sequence joins TRBV15 and TRBJ2-2; the match to TRBD2 covers 8 bases. The CDR3 length is 16 residues. The V gene's germline CDR1 is LNHNV and CDR2 YYDKDF (reference sequence). V dropped 0 bases and J dropped 4; count of bases not matched to a gene: 4. CDR3 residues: CATSRDIGGGTGELFF. As DNA, the CDR3 is TGTGCCACCAGCAGAGATATCGGGGGGGGCACCGGGGAGCTGTTTTTT.

This clone appeared a single time. The V gene is TRBV11-2, the J gene TRBJ1-1; D may be TRBD1 (5 bases). V lost 1 base, J lost 10 bases, and 13 bases lay in between. CDR3 size: 13 residues. Germline assignment: CDR1 SGHAT and CDR2 FQNNGV. CDR3 amino acids: CASSLGPGTGAFF. The CDR3, as DNA: TGTGCCAGCAGCTTAGGACCCGGTACAGGAGCTTTCTTT.

The V call is TRBV5-4, the J call TRBJ2-2; TRBD2 aligns across 7 bases. V was pared by 6 bases and J by 6 bases, with 8 bases of the junction left unmatched. Germline CDR1 SGHNT, CDR2 YYREEE (reference sequence). The CDR3 spans 14 residues. CDR3 DNA: TGTGCCAGCACCAGTCTTAGCGGGTCCGGGGAGCTGTTTTTT. Amino acid sequence: CASTSLSGSGELFF.

The chain has TRBV4-2 and TRBJ2-5, with 13 positions matching TRBD2. V gave up 1 base and J gave up 2 bases; unmatched junction bases: 10. CDR1 is LGHNA and CDR2 is YNFKEQ in the germline V gene. The CDR3 has 19 amino acids. The chain's CDR3 is CASSQASGTSGARQETQYF. The CDR3 nucleotides are TGTGCCAGCAGCCAAGCATCAGGGACTAGCGGGGCGCGGCAAGAGACCCAGTACTTC.

V is TRBV7-2 and J is TRBJ2-7; D remains unclear. This CDR3 has 14 amino acids. V gave up 2 bases and J gave up 2 bases, with 10 bases separating them. Germline CDR1 is SGHTA and CDR2 is FQGNSA. The DNA for the CDR3 is TGTGCCAGCAGCTTACCGGGTCCTACCTACGAGCAGTACTTC. Translating gives CASSLPGPTYEQYF. Full variable domain (missing parts from reference TRBV7-2 and TRBJ2-7): GAGVSQSPSNKVTEKGKDVELRCDPISGHTALYWYRQSLGQGLEFLIYFQGNSAPDKSGLPSDRFSAERTGGSVSTLTIQRTQQEDSAVYLCASSLPGPTYEQYFGPGTRLTVT.

As regards this clone: The junction departs from the called germline gene at one end, perhaps through a read error. This rearrangement joins TRBV7-7 to TRBJ2-7; TRBD1 matches at 10 bases. CDR1 and CDR2 (germline): SSHAT, FNYEAQ (reference sequence). The CDR3 length is 16 residues. The chain's CDR3 is CASSLRGTGAVYEQYF. The CDR3 coding sequence is TGTGCTAGCAGCTTACGGGGGACAGGGGCCGTCTACGAGCAGTACTTC.

The rearrangement uses TRBV7-3 and TRBJ2-2; 10 bases map to TRBD2. V was pared by 5 bases and J by 6 bases, with 9 bases of the junction left unmatched. The CDR3 extends over 16 amino acids. Germline lookup yields CDR1 SGHTA and CDR2 FQGTGA. The CDR3 is CASSPDLAGVSGELFF. The CDR3 DNA is TGTGCCAGCAGCCCGGACCTAGCGGGAGTATCCGGGGAGCTGTTTTTT.